Following are 15 T cell receptor beta chains from one sample sequenced in a study of Ad26.COV2.S vaccination and SARS-CoV-2 variants. Some clones are missing from TCRdb's copy, which holds only in-frame ones; the method was immunoSEQ multiplex PCR. Of 300,000 to 350,000 clones listed, approximately 86% are singletons. The sample's treatment: over 15 received Ad26.COV2.S at low or high dose, single or two shots; about five received placebo; per-sample allocation not given. Sampling took place 63 days after the first vaccine or placebo injection. This specimen was peripheral blood, taken in a trial of Ad26.COV2.S vaccine versus placebo. The receptors here all came from a person between 18 and 65 years old who received the Ad26.COV2.S COVID-19 vaccine or a placebo.

The chain links TRBV19 to TRBJ2-3; D gene unclear. Germline V gene lookup returns CDR1 LNHDA and CDR2 SQIVND (reference sequence). The CDR3 has 13 amino acids. V was pared by 3 bases and J by 3 bases, with 7 bases between. The CDR3 bases are TGTGCCAGTAGTATTCCTGGGACAGATACGCAGTATTTT. Translating it yields CASSIPGTDTQYF.

This clone was detected once. The chain couples TRBV29-1 to TRBJ2-3, with D possibly TRBD2 on 5 matching bases. CDR1 SQVTM and CDR2 ANQGSEA come from the germline V gene. Between the trimmed V and J ends, which lost 1 base and 4 bases, there was a span of 9 bases. This CDR3 is built from 13 residues. The CDR3 region is CSVEVEGPDTQYF. As DNA, the CDR3 is TGCAGCGTTGAAGTAGAGGGTCCAGATACGCAGTATTTT.

The table lists this clone with a count of one. V is TRBV30 and J is TRBJ1-5; D unresolved. Germline values: CDR1 GTSNPN, CDR2 SVGIG (reference sequence). V shed 7 bases and J shed 7 bases, with 11 bases lying between them. The CDR3 spans 11 residues. In DNA, the CDR3 is TGTGCCTCCCCTTCAACACAGCCCCAGCATTTT. Translating it yields CASPSTQPQHF.

As regards this clone: Other DNA sequences in this specimen translate into the identical CDR3. The chain couples TRBV7-2 to TRBJ2-2; perhaps TRBD1 as D (6 bases). CDR3 size: 15 residues. The ends were cut back, 0 bases at V and 5 bases at J, with 10 bases in the middle. In germline, CDR1 is SGHTA, CDR2 FQGNSA. The CDR3 spells CASSLARGRTGELFF. The CDR3 region has the DNA TGTGCCAGCAGCTTAGCCAGGGGTCGGACCGGGGAGCTGTTTTTT.

The rearrangement joins TRBV6-2 or TRBV6-3 to TRBJ2-3, with TRBD1 matching over 8 bases. Trimming at V came to 7 bases and at J to 2 bases, leaving 14 bases not matched to a gene. This CDR3 spans 17 amino acids. Per the germline V gene, CDR1 is MNHEY and CDR2 is SVGEGT. The CDR3 reads CASIPSLLTGATDTQYF. For the CDR3, the DNA is TGTGCCAGCATCCCTTCGTTGTTGACAGGGGCCACAGATACGCAGTATTTT.

The gene calls are TRBV5-1 and TRBJ2-5; TRBD1 or TRBD2 may be the D gene (6 bases each). CDR1 and CDR2 from the germline V gene are SGHRS and YFSETQ. The CDR3 contains 16 residues. Trimming cost V 0 bases and J 1 base, with 13 bases left between them. CDR3 region: CASSLGPGATQETQYF. The CDR3 DNA sequence: TGCGCCAGCAGCTTGGGGCCGGGGGCGACCCAAGAGACCCAGTACTTC.

The V and J genes are TRBV24-1 and TRBJ2-7; D not certain. The CDR3 is 11 amino acids. With 2 bases removed from V and 7 bases from J, the gap between germline ends came to 5 bases. Germline CDR1 reads KGHDR; CDR2 reads SFDVKD. The CDR3 DNA sequence: TGTGCCACCAGTGATTCCAGGGAGCAGTACTTC. Its protein is CATSDSREQYF.

The chain couples TRBV24-1 to TRBJ2-7; tentative D call: TRBD1 (5 bases). Per the germline V gene, CDR1 is KGHDR and CDR2 is SFDVKD. The CDR3 is made up of 13 amino acids. Trimming removed 6 bases at V and 6 bases at J, with 14 bases between. This CDR3 reads CATSYQGNSEQYF. In DNA, the CDR3 is TGTGCCACCAGTTACCAGGGAAATTCCGAGCAGTACTTC.

The chain links TRBV28 to TRBJ1-2; D perhaps matches TRBD1 (5 bases). The CDR3 is 15 amino acids. The V end was cut by 5 bases, the J end by 4 bases, with 17 bases between. From germline, CDR1 is MDHEN and CDR2 SYDVKM. The CDR3 here is CASSARVDGIYGYTF. CDR3 bases: TGTGCCAGCAGTGCCAGGGTGGACGGAATCTATGGCTACACCTTC.

The chain recombines TRBV27 with TRBJ1-6; the D gene is possibly TRBD1 (6 bases). With 7 bases removed from V and 10 bases from J, the gap between germline ends came to 20 bases. The CDR3 totals 15 residues. CDR1 and CDR2 (germline): MNHEY, SMNVEV (reference sequence). CDR3 region: CASKKQGSGNSPLHF. The CDR3 DNA sequence: TGTGCCAGCAAAAAACAGGGTAGTGGGAACTCACCCCTCCACTTT.

The chain recombines TRBV4-3 with TRBJ1-1; 9 nucleotides align to TRBD1. CDR1 is LGHNA, CDR2 YSLEER, per germline. This CDR3 is 15 amino acids long. With 2 bases clipped from V and 11 bases from J, the junction kept 12 bases outside the gene matches. The CDR3 spells CASSQLQGAQREAFF. The CDR3 DNA follows: TGCGCCAGCAGCCAACTACAGGGGGCGCAACGGGAGGCTTTCTTT.

V gene TRBV4-1 combines with J gene TRBJ2-1, with no clear D. Trimming removed 1 base at V and 0 bases at J, with 10 bases between. CDR1 is MGHRA, CDR2 YSYEKL, per germline. The length of the CDR3 is 16 residues. In DNA form, the CDR3 reads TGCGCCAGCAGCCAAGGTCGTCAGAGCTCCTACAATGAGCAGTTCTTC. Protein product: CASSQGRQSSYNEQFF.

The chain uses TRBV4-3 and TRBJ2-3; D tentatively fits TRBD1 or TRBD2 (5 bases each). The length of the CDR3 is 17 residues. The ends were cut back, 0 bases at V and 2 bases at J, with 15 bases in the middle. CDR1 is LGHNA and CDR2 is YSLEER in the germline V gene. The CDR3 bases are TGCGCCAGCAGCCAAGATCGGTACTACGGGGCCACAGATACGCAGTATTTT. It codes for CASSQDRYYGATDTQYF.

The chain recombines TRBV19 with TRBJ2-1; D is possibly TRBD2 (5 bases). V gave up 7 bases and J gave up 15 bases, with 13 bases separating them. The CDR3 runs to 10 residues. In germline, CDR1 is LNHDA, CDR2 SQIVND (reference sequence). For the CDR3, the DNA is TGTGCCAGTATGTTTCAGGCGGGGTTCTTC. Its protein is CASMFQAGFF.

The rearrangement joins TRBV3-1 (or the pseudogene TRBV3-2) to TRBJ2-1; 8 bases line up with TRBD2. Germline V gene lookup returns CDR1 LGHDT and CDR2 YNNKEL (reference sequence). The CDR3 runs 17 residues. V shed 1 base, J shed 2 bases, and the junction held 7 bases outside the gene matches. This CDR3 is CASSQGRGGRTYNEQFF. The CDR3 nucleotides read TGTGCCAGCAGCCAAGGCCGGGGGGGCCGGACCTACAATGAGCAGTTCTTC.